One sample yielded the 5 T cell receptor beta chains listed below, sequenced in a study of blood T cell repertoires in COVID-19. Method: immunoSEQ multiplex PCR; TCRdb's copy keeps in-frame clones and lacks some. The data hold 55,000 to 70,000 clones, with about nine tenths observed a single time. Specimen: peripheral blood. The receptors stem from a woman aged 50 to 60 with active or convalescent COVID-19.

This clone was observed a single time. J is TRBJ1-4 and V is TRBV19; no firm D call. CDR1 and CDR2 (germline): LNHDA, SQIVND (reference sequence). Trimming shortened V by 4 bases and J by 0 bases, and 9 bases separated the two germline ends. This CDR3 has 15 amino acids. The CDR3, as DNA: TGTGCCAGTAGTAACAGTATCGCAACTAATGAAAAACTGTTTTTT. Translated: CASSNSIATNEKLFF.

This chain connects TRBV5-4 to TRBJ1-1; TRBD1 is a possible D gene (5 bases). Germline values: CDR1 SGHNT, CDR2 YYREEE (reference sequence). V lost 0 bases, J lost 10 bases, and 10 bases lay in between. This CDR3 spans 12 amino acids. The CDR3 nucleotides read TGTGCCAGCAGCTTGGAAGGTAGGGGAGCTTTCTTT. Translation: CASSLEGRGAFF.

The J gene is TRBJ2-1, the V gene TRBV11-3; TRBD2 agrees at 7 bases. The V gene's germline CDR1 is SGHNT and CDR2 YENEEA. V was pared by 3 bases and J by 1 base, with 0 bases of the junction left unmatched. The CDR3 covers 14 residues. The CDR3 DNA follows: TGTGCCAGCAGCTTTAGCGGGTCCTACAATGAGCAGTTCTTC. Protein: CASSFSGSYNEQFF.

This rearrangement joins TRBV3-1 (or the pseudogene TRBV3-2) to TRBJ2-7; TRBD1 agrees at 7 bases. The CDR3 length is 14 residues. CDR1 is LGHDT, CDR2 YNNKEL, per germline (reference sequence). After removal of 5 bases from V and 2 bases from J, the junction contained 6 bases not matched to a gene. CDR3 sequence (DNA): TGTGCCAGCAGCACCGGACAGGCTACCTACGAGCAGTACTTC. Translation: CASSTGQATYEQYF.

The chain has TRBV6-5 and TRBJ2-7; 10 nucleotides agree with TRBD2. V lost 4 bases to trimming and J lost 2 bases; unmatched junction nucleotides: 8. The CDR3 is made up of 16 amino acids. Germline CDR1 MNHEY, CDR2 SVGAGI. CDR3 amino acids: CASSSTLAGEAYEQYF. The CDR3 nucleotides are TGTGCCAGCAGTTCTACTCTAGCGGGAGAGGCCTACGAGCAGTACTTC.